These 7 T cell receptor beta chains came from one sample sequenced in a study of breast tumors, draining lymph nodes, adjacent tissues. From the multiplex PCR reads, TCRdb called clonotypes with MiXCR, one entry per CDR3 protein. Of some 31,000 distinct CDR3 sequences detected, approximately 63% appear once; the ten largest clones hold over 15%. The sample taken for sequencing was breast tumor tissue. These receptors all stem from a female donor with breast cancer. Some clones in this sample may be carry-over from other donors' samples.

This clonotype was found once. As the CDR3 is not closed by the conserved phenylalanine or tryptophan, this likely results from a read error. The CDR3: CSAMKETQYS. Here the CDR3 DNA reads TGCAGTGCCATGAAAGAGACCCAGTACTCC. J is TRBJ2-5 and V is TRBV20-1, with D unresolved. Germline V lookup: CDR1 DFQATT, CDR2 SNEGSKA (reference sequence). The CDR3 is 10 amino acids. The V end was cut by 6 bases, the J end by 3 bases, with 5 bases between.

The chain couples TRBV7-2 to TRBJ1-2; D possibly corresponds to TRBD1 (5 bases). The CDR3 spans 14 residues. Germline assignment: CDR1 SGHTA and CDR2 FQGNSA. The V and J ends lost 6 bases and 2 bases respectively, with 13 bases between them. The chain's CDR3 is CASSHYEGNYGYTF. DNA of the CDR3: TGTGCCAGCAGTCATTATGAGGGGAACTATGGCTACACCTTC.

The chain links TRBV29-1 to TRBJ2-1; D perhaps matches TRBD2 (5 bases). V shed 0 bases and J shed 10 bases, with 10 bases lying between them. The V gene's germline CDR1 is SQVTM and CDR2 ANQGSEA. This CDR3 is 12 amino acids long. The CDR3 spells CSVEDSLAEQFF. The CDR3 nucleotides are TGCAGCGTTGAAGATAGTCTAGCCGAGCAGTTCTTC.

This chain connects TRBV6-1 to TRBJ2-5, with 8 bases fitting TRBD1. This CDR3 spans 14 amino acids. J lost 2 bases, V lost 4 bases, and 3 bases had no gene match. The germline V gene has CDR1 MNHNS and CDR2 SASEGT. The CDR3, as DNA: TGTGCCAGCAGTGTAACAGGGGGGCAAGAGACCCAGTACTTC. It is translated as CASSVTGGQETQYF.

This chain links TRBV29-1 with TRBJ2-3; possible D gene TRBD1, 6 bases. Trimming took off 5 bases at V and 6 bases at J, with 24 bases between the two ends. CDR1 is SQVTM, CDR2 ANQGSEA, per germline. The CDR3 has 16 amino acids. CDR3 loop: CSVPTRTASRVDTQYF. CDR3 nucleotide sequence: TGCAGCGTTCCAACTCGGACAGCCTCGCGCGTGGATACGCAGTATTTT.

At least ten counts were recorded for this clonotype. A much larger clone lies a single base off, so this may be a read error. J is TRBJ2-7 and V is TRBV20-1, with TRBD1 identical over 8 bases. Per germline, CDR1 DFQATT and CDR2 SNEGSKA (reference sequence). The CDR3 has 11 amino acids. For the CDR3, the DNA is TGCAGTGGGACAGGGCCCTACGAGCAGTCCTTC. Encoded protein: CSGTGPYEQSF.

DNA for the CDR3: TGTGCCAGCAGTTACGACTTGTACGAGCAGTACTTC. Translation: CASSYDLYEQYF. This chain links TRBV6-5 with TRBJ2-7; D call uncertain. The CDR3 sequence is 12 residues long. V lost 2 bases, J lost 4 bases, and 6 bases lay in between. The germline V gene has CDR1 MNHEY and CDR2 SVGAGI.